Listed below are T cell receptor beta chains from one sample, sequenced in a study of blood T cell repertoires in COVID-19. Generated by immunoSEQ multiplex PCR, the TCRdb table keeps only in-frame clones and is missing some. The table shows nearly 50,000 clones, with roughly 86% occurring only once. Sequencing was performed on peripheral blood. The source is a man aged 35-49 years with active COVID-19. Each CDR3 is given with its conserved first and last residue. The D gene is left open where the match is weak. Rows may omit the clone size; those that give it use once, few, many or a size class.

V gene	clone size	D gene	CDR3 length	J gene	CDR3 DNA	CDR3 protein
TRBV3-1/TRBV3-2	once	TRBD1	13	TRBJ1-4	TGTGCCAGCAGCTCGACAGGGGTTGAAAAACTGTTTTTT	CASSSTGVEKLFF
TRBV5-6	NA	TRBD1	15	TRBJ2-7	TGTGCCAGCAACCCGAACCGGGACAGACCCTACGAGCAGTACTTC	CASNPNRDRPYEQYF
TRBV30	NA	NA	16	TRBJ1-6	TGTGCCTGGACCCCCACCGGGGGCTCCTATAATTCACCCCTCCACTTT	CAWTPTGGSYNSPLHF
TRBV2	NA	NA	15	TRBJ1-1	TGTGCCACCGTTTGGGGGCTCTCGATGAACACTGAAGCTTTCTTT	CATVWGLSMNTEAFF
TRBV6-2/TRBV6-3	NA	NA	14	TRBJ2-1	TGTGCCAGCAGTTATGAGGGAGCGACTGCTGAGCAGTTCTTC	CASSYEGATAEQFF
TRBV27	few	NA	14	TRBJ2-7	TGTGCCAGCAGTCCTAGCCGGGACAACTACGAGCAGTACTTC	CASSPSRDNYEQYF
TRBV4-2	NA	TRBD2	17	TRBJ2-1	TGTGCCAGCAGCCAAGGGCAGCGAGCGGGAGTGGGCAATGAGCAGTTCTTC	CASSQGQRAGVGNEQFF
TRBV28	NA	NA	18	TRBJ1-2	TGTGCCAGCAGTTCCTTTTGGAGTATGGACAGAATTTTCTATGGCTACACCTTC	CASSSFWSMDRIFYGYTF
TRBV5-6	once	NA	14	TRBJ1-2	TGTGCCAGCAGCCCCGGGACTGCTGGGTATGGCTACACCTTC	CASSPGTAGYGYTF
TRBV5-6	NA	NA	13	TRBJ2-7	TGTGCCAGCAGCACAACCGGGTTATACGAGCAGTACTTC	CASSTTGLYEQYF
TRBV7-8	NA	NA	16	TRBJ2-3	TGTGCCAGCAGCTTAGTCACAGGGTGGGACACAGATACGCAGTATTTT	CASSLVTGWDTDTQYF
TRBV3-1/TRBV3-2	NA	TRBD2	19	TRBJ2-7	TGTGCCAGCAGCCAAGATGGACTAGCGGGAGGCCCAGCCTCCTACGAGCAGTACTTC	CASSQDGLAGGPASYEQYF
TRBV19	NA	NA	16	TRBJ2-5	TGTGCCAGTAGTATGTACAGGGGGGGTGGCAAAGAGACCCAGTACTTC	CASSMYRGGGKETQYF
TRBV29-1	NA	NA	15	TRBJ2-1	TGCAGCGTTGAAGTCCTAACGGGAGTTATCAATGAGCAGTTCTTC	CSVEVLTGVINEQFF
TRBV18	once	TRBD2	17	TRBJ2-1	TGTGCCAGCTCACCACCGTTACTGGCGGGAGCCTACAATGAGCAGTTCTTC	CASSPPLLAGAYNEQFF
TRBV25-1	NA	TRBD1	13	TRBJ1-2	TGTGCCAGCGGAGCGACAGGGGATCGTGGCTACACCTTC	CASGATGDRGYTF
TRBV27	once	TRBD1	13	TRBJ1-2	TGTGCCAGCAATGGCAGGGGGAACTATGGCTACACCTTC	CASNGRGNYGYTF
TRBV6-1	NA	NA	18	TRBJ1-5	TGTGCCAGCAGTGAGAGAAGGGCGGGGGGATATAGCAATCAGCCCCAGCATTTT	CASSERRAGGYSNQPQHF
TRBV6-5	NA	NA	11	TRBJ2-3	TGTGCCAGTACATCAGCGGGTACGCAGTATTTT	CASTSAGTQYF
TRBV7-9	NA	NA	16	TRBJ2-7	TGTGCCAGCAGCTTAGCGTTAGGGACATACTCCTACGAGCAGTACTTC	CASSLALGTYSYEQYF
TRBV5-8	NA	NA	16	TRBJ1-4	TGTGCCAGCAGCTTGGAGAATGGGGCAAGGGGTGAAAAACTGTTTTTT	CASSLENGARGEKLFF
TRBV7-3	NA	NA	14	TRBJ1-1	TGTGCCAGCAGCCCTACTGGTCCAAACACTGAAGCTTTCTTT	CASSPTGPNTEAFF
TRBV18	NA	TRBD1	14	TRBJ2-7	TGTGCCAGCTCCACCGGGACAGGGTCCTACGAGCAGTACTTC	CASSTGTGSYEQYF